A selection of T cell receptor beta chains follows, all from one sample in a study of T cell responses to AZD1222 COVID-19 vaccine. The repertoire was sequenced with immunoSEQ multiplex PCR; TCRdb's copy has only in-frame clones and lacks some. This sample has over 150,000 clones; about 87% occur once, and the top ten carry around 6.4%. The source material was peripheral blood, sampled on day 0 of AZD1222 vaccination. These receptors all stem from an adult in good health. Each CDR3 is given with its conserved first and last residue. Each record gives: CDR3 protein, J gene, V gene, clone size. Size is omitted from some rows. Given values are once, few, many or a class for expanded clones.

CASSFDRSETQYF,TRBJ2-5,TRBV27,-
CAISNTPRGDNEQFF,TRBJ2-1,TRBV10-3,-
CASSNKPGENTGELFF,TRBJ2-2,TRBV11-3,-
CASSDRAVLNQPQHF,TRBJ1-5,TRBV27,-
CATRTGVINSPLHF,TRBJ1-6,TRBV6-6,-
CASSLHGAVSYEQYF,TRBJ2-7,TRBV11-2,-
CASSYQGAKDYGYTF,TRBJ1-2,TRBV5-1,-
CASSKILTPRKVLQFF,TRBJ2-1,TRBV21-1,-
CASSFTRGSYEKLFF,TRBJ1-4,TRBV28,-
CASSPRQDTGELFF,TRBJ2-2,TRBV18,-
CAMSKGGPYEQYF,TRBJ2-7,TRBV10-3,-
CASIPGLATSTDTQYF,TRBJ2-3,TRBV28,once
CASSPGGTTGNTIYF,TRBJ1-3,TRBV7-9,-
CASSIQENTEAFF,TRBJ1-1,TRBV5-1,-
CASSLAENQPQHF,TRBJ1-5,TRBV7-2,-
CASSQGGLGYQYF,TRBJ2-7,TRBV3-1/TRBV3-2,-
CASRDRGNYGYTF,TRBJ1-2,TRBV2,-
CASSVDPVMAPNYGYTF,TRBJ1-2,TRBV9,-
CASSLGTGAQETQYF,TRBJ2-5,TRBV2,-
CASSLARGEAFF,TRBJ1-1,TRBV7-9,-
CSALGQMNTEAFF,TRBJ1-1,TRBV29-1,-
CASSQGREGYEQYF,TRBJ2-7,TRBV18,few
CASSWDGLNTEAFF,TRBJ1-1,TRBV5-1,once
CASSLSGQGAKETQYF,TRBJ2-5,TRBV7-9,-
CASGLSSGTTFGELFF,TRBJ2-2,TRBV12-5,-
CASSPPEATNEKLFF,TRBJ1-4,TRBV19,-
CASGSDRVRDTQYF,TRBJ2-3,TRBV2,-
CASSLRQDTNYGYTF,TRBJ1-2,TRBV27,few
CASSLGQTGLGGYTF,TRBJ1-2,TRBV7-2,once
CASSAGGANVLTF,TRBJ2-6,TRBV5-1,-
CASSHDTYEQYF,TRBJ2-7,TRBV3-1/TRBV3-2,-
CASSRDRGSNYGYTF,TRBJ1-2,TRBV5-1,-
CASSPGGVKFGETQYF,TRBJ2-5,TRBV18,-
CASSLGAPGGYSYEQYF,TRBJ2-7,TRBV7-8,-
CATSDSSRGSNQPQHF,TRBJ1-5,TRBV24-1,-
CTSSPKKPLAGAPIETQYF,TRBJ2-5,TRBV1,-
CASSLHRIDSYEQYF,TRBJ2-7,TRBV7-2,-
CATSKGQALNEKLFF,TRBJ1-4,TRBV24-1,-
CATSDPGRTNEKLFF,TRBJ1-4,TRBV24-1,-
CASSLTRRSHGELFF,TRBJ2-2,TRBV5-4,-
CASSQAGVGDTQYF,TRBJ2-3,TRBV4-3,-
CASSHRGGAQPQHF,TRBJ1-5,TRBV6-2/TRBV6-3,once